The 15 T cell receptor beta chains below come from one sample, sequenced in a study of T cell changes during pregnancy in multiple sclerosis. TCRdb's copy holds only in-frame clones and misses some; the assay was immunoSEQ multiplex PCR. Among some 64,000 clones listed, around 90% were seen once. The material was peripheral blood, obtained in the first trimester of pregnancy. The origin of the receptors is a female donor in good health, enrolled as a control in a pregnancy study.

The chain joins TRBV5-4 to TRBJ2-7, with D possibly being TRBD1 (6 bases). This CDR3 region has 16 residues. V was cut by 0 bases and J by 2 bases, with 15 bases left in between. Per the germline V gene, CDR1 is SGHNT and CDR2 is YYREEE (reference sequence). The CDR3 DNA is TGTGCCAGCAGCTTGGGGATTGGGGGCTGGACCTACGAGCAGTACTTC. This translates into CASSLGIGGWTYEQYF. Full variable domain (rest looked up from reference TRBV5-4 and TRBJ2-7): ETGVTQSPTHLIKTRGQQVTLRCSSQSGHNTVSWYQQALGQGPQFIFQYYREEENGRGNFPPRFSGLQFPNYSSELNVNALELDDSALYLCASSLGIGGWTYEQYFGPGTRLTVT.

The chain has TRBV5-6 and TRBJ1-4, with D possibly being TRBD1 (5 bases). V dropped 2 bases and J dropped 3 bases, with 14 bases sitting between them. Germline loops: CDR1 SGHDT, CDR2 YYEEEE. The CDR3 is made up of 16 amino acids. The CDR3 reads CASSFTFRVANEKLFF. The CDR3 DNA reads TGTGCCAGCAGCTTTACATTCAGGGTAGCTAATGAAAAACTGTTTTTT.

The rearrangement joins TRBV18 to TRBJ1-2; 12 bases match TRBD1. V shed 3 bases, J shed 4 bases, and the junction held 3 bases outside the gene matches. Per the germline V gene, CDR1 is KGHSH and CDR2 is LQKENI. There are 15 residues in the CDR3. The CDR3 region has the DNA TGTGCCAGCTCACCCGGGACAGGGGGCGGCTATGGCTACACCTTC. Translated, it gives CASSPGTGGGYGYTF.

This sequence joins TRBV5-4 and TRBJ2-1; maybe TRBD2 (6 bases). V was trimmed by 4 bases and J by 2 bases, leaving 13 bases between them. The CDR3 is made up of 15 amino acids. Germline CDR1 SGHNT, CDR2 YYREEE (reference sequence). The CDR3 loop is CASSLGTGAYNEQFF. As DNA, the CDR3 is TGTGCCAGCAGCCTCGGTACGGGGGCCTACAATGAGCAGTTCTTC.

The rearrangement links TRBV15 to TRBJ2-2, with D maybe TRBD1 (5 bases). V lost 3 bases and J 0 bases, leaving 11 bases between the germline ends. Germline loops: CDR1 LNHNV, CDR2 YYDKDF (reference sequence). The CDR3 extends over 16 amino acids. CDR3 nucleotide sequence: TGTGCCACCAGCAGCAGGGCAGGGACGAACACCGGGGAGCTGTTTTTT. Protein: CATSSRAGTNTGELFF.

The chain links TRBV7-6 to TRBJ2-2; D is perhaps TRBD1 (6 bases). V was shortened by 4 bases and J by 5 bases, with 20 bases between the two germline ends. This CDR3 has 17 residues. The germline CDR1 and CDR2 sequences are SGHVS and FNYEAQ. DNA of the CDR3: TGTGCCAGCAGCTCGAACTCAGAGTGGGGGACAACCGGGGAGCTGTTTTTT. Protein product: CASSSNSEWGTTGELFF.

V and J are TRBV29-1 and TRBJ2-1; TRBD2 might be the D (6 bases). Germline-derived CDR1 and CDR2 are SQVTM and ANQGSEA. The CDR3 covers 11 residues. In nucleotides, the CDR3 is TGCATCTTTACGGGGGAACACGGACAGTTCTTC. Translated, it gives CIFTGEHGQFF.

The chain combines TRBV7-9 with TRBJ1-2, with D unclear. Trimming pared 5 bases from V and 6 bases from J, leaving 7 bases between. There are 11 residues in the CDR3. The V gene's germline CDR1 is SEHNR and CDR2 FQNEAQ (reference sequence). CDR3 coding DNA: TGTGCCAGCAGCAGGGAGGATGGCTACACCTTC. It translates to CASSREDGYTF.

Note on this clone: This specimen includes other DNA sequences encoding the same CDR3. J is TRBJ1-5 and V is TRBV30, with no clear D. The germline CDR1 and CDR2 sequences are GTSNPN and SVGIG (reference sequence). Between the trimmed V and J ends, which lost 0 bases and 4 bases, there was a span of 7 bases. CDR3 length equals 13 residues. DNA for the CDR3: TGTGCCTGGAGTGTGCGGGGAAATCAGCCCCAGCATTTT. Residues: CAWSVRGNQPQHF.

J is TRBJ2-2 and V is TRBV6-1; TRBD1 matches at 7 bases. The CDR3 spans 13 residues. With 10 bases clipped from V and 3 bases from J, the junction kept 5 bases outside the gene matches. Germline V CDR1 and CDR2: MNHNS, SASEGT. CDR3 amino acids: CATAGGDTGELFF. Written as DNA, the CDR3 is TGTGCCACCGCAGGGGGTGACACCGGGGAGCTGTTTTTT.

This chain's CDR3 is CASSLRWQGATNSPLHF. CDR3 sequence (DNA): TGTGCCAGCAGCTTAAGGTGGCAGGGGGCGACTAATTCACCCCTCCACTTT. V usage is TRBV7-2 and J usage is TRBJ1-6, with 8 bases aligning to TRBD1. Losses at the gene ends were 2 bases for V and 6 bases for J; bases not matched to a gene: 9. The CDR3 has 17 amino acids. Germline CDR1 and CDR2: SGHTA and FQGNSA.

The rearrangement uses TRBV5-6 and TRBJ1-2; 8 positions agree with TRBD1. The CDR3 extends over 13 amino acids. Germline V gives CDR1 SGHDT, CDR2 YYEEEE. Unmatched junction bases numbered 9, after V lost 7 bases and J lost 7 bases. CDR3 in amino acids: CASGDPQGAGYTF. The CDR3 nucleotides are TGTGCCAGCGGCGACCCCCAGGGGGCTGGCTACACCTTC.

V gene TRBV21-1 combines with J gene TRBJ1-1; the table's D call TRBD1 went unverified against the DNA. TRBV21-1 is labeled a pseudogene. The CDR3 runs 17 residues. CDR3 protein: CASSKATGNARNTEAFF. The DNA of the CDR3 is TGTGCCAGCAGCAAAGCCACAGGGAACGCGAGGAACACTGAAGCTTTCTTT.

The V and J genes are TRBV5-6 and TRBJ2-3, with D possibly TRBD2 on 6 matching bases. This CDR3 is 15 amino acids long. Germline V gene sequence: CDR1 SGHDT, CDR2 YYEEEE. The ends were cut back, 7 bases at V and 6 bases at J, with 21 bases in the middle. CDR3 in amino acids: CASSRDFFGKDTQYF. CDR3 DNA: TGTGCCAGCTCACGGGACTTTTTCGGGAAGGATACGCAGTATTTT. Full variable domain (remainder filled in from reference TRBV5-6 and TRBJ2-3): DAGVTQSPTHLIKTRGQQVTLRCSPKSGHDTVSWYQQALGQGPQFIFQYYEEEERQRGNFPDRFSGHQFPNYSSELNVNALLLGDSALYLCASSRDFFGKDTQYFGPGTRLTVL.

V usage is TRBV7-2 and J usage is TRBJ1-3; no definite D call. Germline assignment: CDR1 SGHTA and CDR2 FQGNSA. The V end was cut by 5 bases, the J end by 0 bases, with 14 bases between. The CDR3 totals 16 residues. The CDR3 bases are TGTGCCAGCAGCATAGGATCGGGAAACTCTGGAAACACCATATATTTT. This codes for CASSIGSGNSGNTIYF. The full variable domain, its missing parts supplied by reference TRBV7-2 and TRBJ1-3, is GAGVSQSPSNKVTEKGKDVELRCDPISGHTALYWYRQSLGQGLEFLIYFQGNSAPDKSGLPSDRFSAERTGGSVSTLTIQRTQQEDSAVYLCASSIGSGNSGNTIYFGEGSWLTVV.